One sample yielded the 3 T cell receptor beta chains listed below, sequenced in a study of early T cells in non-severe SARS-CoV-2 infection. TCRdb re-analysed the 5' RACE reads in MiXCR, keeping a single row per CDR3 protein. The table lists some 66,000 distinct CDR3 sequences, approximately 10% of them singletons. Sequencing was performed on whole blood. These receptors originate from an adult who was a healthcare worker with PCR-confirmed SARS-CoV-2 infection or an uninfected control (not recorded which).

Ten or more counts support this clonotype. The chain uses TRBV20-1 and TRBJ2-1, with TRBD2 identical over 13 bases. The CDR3 runs 17 residues. Trimming removed 2 bases from V and 10 bases from J; junction bases left unmatched: 14. Germline lookup yields CDR1 DFQATT and CDR2 SNEGSKA (reference sequence). This CDR3 is CSARQAWTSGRRQEQFF. DNA for the CDR3: TGCAGTGCTAGACAGGCATGGACTAGCGGGAGAAGGCAGGAGCAGTTCTTC.

This clonotype was found many times. V gene TRBV12-3 or TRBV12-4 combines with J gene TRBJ2-1; D assignment may be TRBD1 or TRBD2 (6 bases each). CDR3 length equals 12 residues. Trimming left V 5 bases short and J 16 bases short, with 18 bases between. For the CDR3, the DNA is TGTGCCAGCAGTCCGACGGGGGCGGGGAACTTCTTC. This gives the protein CASSPTGAGNFF.

This clonotype turned up a few times. The V gene is TRBV12-5, the J gene TRBJ1-3; D is perhaps TRBD1 (5 bases). V lost 6 bases to trimming and J lost 3 bases, with 12 bases between them. This CDR3 has 14 amino acids. The germline CDR1 and CDR2 sequences are LGHNT and FRNRAP. The CDR3 here is CASGSGDGGNTIYF. The CDR3 DNA reads as TGTGCTAGTGGCAGTGGGGACGGTGGAAACACCATATATTTT.